This T cell receptor (beta chain) was captured in a study of beta chain features in type 1 diabetes (dated 2018 in TCRdb). About the study as a whole: Mean age, gender distribution, total cell number and subset yield were not different between patients and healthy donors. Across all samples, some 100,000,000 sorted cells were examined, and cell number per subset correlated strongly with RNA yield. The study compared the TCRB repertoires of sorted circulating CD4+ T cell subsets in recently diagnosed type 1 diabetes patients with those in matched healthy donors. Naive and central memory subsets were obtained from all 30 or so donors, but regulatory and stem cell-like memory subsets were isolated from only 8 patients and roughly 8 healthy donors. What the authors observed across the whole study: PCR may preferentially amplify shorter templates, but because patient and control samples were amplified and corrected together, any resulting skew would affect both groups equally. Only small numbers of individuals were included in the HLA sub-analyses, which left unresolved whether HLA type had any influence on TCRB rearrangement. Naive, central memory and regulatory TCRB repertoires appeared to be more alike among patients than among healthy donors. A moderate but significant shortening of TCRB CDR3 length was observed in type 1 diabetes patients in all four CD4+ subsets. Fewer insertions and more nucleotide deletions at VDJ recombination sites were observed in patients with type 1 diabetes, implying thymic rearrangement abnormalities. Sequencing cDNA rather than genomic DNA could over-represent highly expressing activated cells, although activation and CD3 levels did not differ between groups.

Reading from cysteine to phenylalanine, the CDR3 counts 12 amino acids. The entry retains the CDR3 DNA only, 36 bases that are in frame from base 1. Taken from the germline V gene, the CDR1 and CDR2 loops are SQVTM and ANQGSEA. Relative to germline, V is 6 bases shorter and J is 3 bases shorter, with 11 bases between their ends. This clone was observed a few times. No antigen is known for it. The sample holds no much larger clone one base away, and base qualities are not on file. All of the isolated RNA was reverse transcribed with the High Capacity cDNA Reverse Transcription Kit, so expressed TCRB transcripts were sequenced. Naive, central memory and regulatory T cell samples underwent deep immunoSEQ sequencing, averaging about 3.57 million total reads per sample. Sorted cells were lysed in RLT buffer and RNA was extracted with DNase-treated RNeasy Micro or Mini kits, depending on cell number. Each cell subset was processed separately to prevent cross-contamination, with patient and healthy donor samples processed together. TCRB sequences were amplified from cDNA with the immunoSEQ multiplex PCR, producing 87-bp fragments spanning the CDR3 region. The amplicons were sequenced using the Illumina HiSeq platform. In the source study's methods: PCR bias was corrected computationally using synthetic template baselines, and reads within Hamming distance 2 were collapsed, with unmergeable singletons discarded. By aligning reads against IMGT, V, D and J genes, CDR3 length, and insertions or deletions at six rearrangement sites were assigned. Clonotype counts were normalized to sorted cell number within each subset before computing true diversity and Gini coefficients with the tcR R package. Repertoire sharing was quantified using the overlap coefficient calculated on TCRB nucleotide sequences. As a proxy for the pre-selection repertoire, out-of-frame TCRB sequences from naive cells were analyzed. TCRdb's version of the immuneACCESS table is confined to in-frame rearrangements and falls short of the full clone set. An unresolved V gene accounts for under half of the shortfall where checked; the remainder is of unknown origin. V and J calls and clone size are given by that table; D and trimming were obtained from the DNA. The sample data list hundreds of thousands of clones, and 30% of these were observed just once. The ten largest clones represent more than 0.055% of the sample.

Each donor gave one peripheral blood draw, averaging approximately 120 mL, which was collected into heparinised tubes. A BD FACSAria II and a panel including CD45RO, CCR7, CD25, CD127, CD95 and CD27 were used to sort naive, central memory, regulatory and stem cell-like memory CD4+ T cells. All sorted populations exceeded 98% purity. PBMCs were isolated immediately by Lymphoprep density gradient centrifugation and stained directly without culture. To minimize batch effects, samples were stained and sorted in pairs, one healthy donor with one patient per experiment. The sequencing input was naive CD4+ T cells from blood. The meaning of the sample's cell subset or site label: true naive CD4+ T cells. This TCR was sampled from a man between 18 and 29 years old in good health. The chain joins TRBV29-1 to TRBJ2-5; TRBD1 might be the D gene, on 7 matching bases. The DNA sequence reads TGCAGCGTCCTCAGGGGGGAAGAGACCCAGTACTTC. Translated, it gives CSVLRGEETQYF.